The present entry profiles one T cell receptor beta chain with its context. This entry belongs to a study of control samples from healthy donors and cancer patients. TCRdb keeps only in-frame clones here, not all; method: immunoSEQ multiplex PCR. This table holds 100,000 to 150,000 clones, around 90% found once. The CDR3 extends over 14 amino acids. The germline V gene encodes CDR1 MGHRA and CDR2 YSYEKL. The V and J ends lost 0 bases and 4 bases, in that order; junction bases with no gene match: 2. The sequence derives from a man in his forties in good health. The source material was blood. The J gene is TRBJ2-5, the V gene TRBV4-1, with 7 bases aligning to TRBD1. The DNA of the CDR3 is TGCGCCAGCAGCCAAGAGGCAGGGGGAGAGACCCAGTACTTC. This sequence encodes CASSQEAGGETQYF.